Listed here are 21 T cell receptor beta chains from one sample, sequenced in a study of T cell repertoires in cytomegalovirus infection. TCRdb re-called the reads through MiXCR, storing one row per CDR3 protein. The sample shows some 350,000 distinct CDR3 sequences, 18% of them seen only once. Sample: PBMCs. These receptors all stem from a human donor in good health (CMV status not recorded). Some clones in this sample may be carry-over from other donors' samples.

The chain links TRBV7-9 to TRBJ1-1, with 8 bases matching TRBD1. CDR3 length: 15 residues. Germline-derived CDR1 and CDR2 are SEHNR and FQNEAQ (reference sequence). Trimming cost V 3 bases and J 1 base; bases outside gene matches: 4. Here the CDR3 reads CASSFWTGRNTEAFF. The CDR3 coding sequence is TGTGCCAGCAGCTTCTGGACAGGGCGGAACACTGAAGCTTTCTTT.

The chain recombines TRBV28 with TRBJ2-1, with 8 bases matching TRBD2. The CDR3 contains 14 residues. Trimming removed 5 bases from V and 5 bases from J; junction bases left unmatched: 5. The germline gives CDR1 MDHEN, CDR2 SYDVKM. CDR3 region: CASSTPGGDNEQFF. The DNA of the CDR3 is TGTGCCAGCAGTACCCCGGGGGGGGACAATGAGCAGTTCTTC.

The J gene is TRBJ2-7, the V gene TRBV4-2, with a weak D call TRBD2 (6 bases). The V and J ends lost 1 base and 4 bases respectively, with 14 bases between them. The germline gives CDR1 LGHNA, CDR2 YNFKEQ. CDR3 length: 15 amino acids. The DNA for the CDR3 is TGTGCCAGCAGCCAAGTAGGTCCGGGGAGGTACGAGCAGTACTTC. The encoded protein is CASSQVGPGRYEQYF.

This clonotype occurred a few times. The V and J genes are TRBV7-8 and TRBJ2-7; D gene ambiguous. V lost 7 bases and J 1 base, leaving 14 bases between the germline ends. CDR1 is SGHVS, CDR2 FQNEAQ, per germline. This CDR3 has 14 amino acids. The CDR3 sequence is CASTAQPQSYEQYF. The CDR3 DNA reads TGTGCCAGCACCGCCCAACCCCAATCCTACGAGCAGTACTTC.

V is TRBV12-3 or TRBV12-4 and J is TRBJ1-2; D gene ambiguous. This CDR3 region has 16 residues. Trimming removed 2 bases from V and 5 bases from J, with 18 bases in between. CDR3 protein: CASSLWAEAEFYGYTF. CDR3 nucleotides: TGTGCCAGCAGTTTATGGGCAGAAGCGGAATTTTATGGCTACACCTTC.

This clonotype was observed a handful of times. V and J are TRBV10-3 and TRBJ1-4; no definite D call. This CDR3 is 13 amino acids long. The germline V gene has CDR1 ENHRY and CDR2 SYGVKD. The ends were cut back, 3 bases at V and 6 bases at J, with 8 bases in the middle. The CDR3 reads CAISDRTDEKLFF. The DNA for the CDR3 is TGTGCCATCAGTGATAGAACAGATGAAAAACTGTTTTTT.

This clonotype came up a few times. The V call is TRBV9, the J call TRBJ2-5; 7 positions agree with TRBD2. Germline CDR1 reads SGDLS; CDR2 reads YYNGEE. Trimming removed 4 bases from V and 5 bases from J; junction bases left unmatched: 11. The CDR3 has 15 residues. CDR3 loop: CASSPGGGAGETQYF. The CDR3 region has the DNA TGTGCCAGCAGCCCGGGAGGTGGGGCAGGGGAGACCCAGTACTTC.

This clonotype came up a few times. V is TRBV19 and J is TRBJ2-1; D is perhaps TRBD2 (6 bases). Germline V CDR1 and CDR2: LNHDA, SQIVND (reference sequence). Trimming removed 2 bases from V and 7 bases from J, with 15 bases in between. CDR3 length: 15 amino acids. This chain's CDR3 is CASSISLATGNEQFF. The CDR3 region has the DNA TGTGCCAGTAGTATATCACTAGCTACAGGTAATGAGCAGTTCTTC.

V gene TRBV23-1 combines with J gene TRBJ2-3, with D tentatively TRBD1 (6 bases). TRBV23-1 is noted as an ORF with a role that remains uncertain. V gave up 2 bases and J gave up 2 bases, with 17 bases separating them. CDR3 size: 17 residues. The CDR3 here is CASSQPRGKFITDTQYF. CDR3 nucleotides: TGCGCCAGCAGTCAACCTAGGGGGAAGTTCATCACAGATACGCAGTATTTT.

This clonotype appeared many times. In nucleotides, the CDR3 is TGCGCCAGCAGACCGGGACAGGAGATATCTGGGGCCAACGTCCTGACTTTC. Its protein product is CASRPGQEISGANVLTF. The chain recombines TRBV4-1 with TRBJ2-6, with TRBD1 matching 8 bases. With 6 bases clipped from V and 1 base from J, the junction kept 8 bases outside the gene matches. CDR1 and CDR2 from the germline V gene are MGHRA and YSYEKL. The CDR3 is made up of 17 amino acids.

This clonotype has a count of ten or more. This chain joins TRBV7-2 and TRBJ2-7; TRBD2 matches 13 bases. The germline V gene has CDR1 SGHTA and CDR2 FQGNSA. CDR3 length: 16 residues. The V segment lost 6 bases and the J segment 4 bases; nucleotides outside the gene matches: 9. CDR3 nucleotides: TGTGCCAGCAGACCCACTAGCGGGGGGGCCTTGTACGAGCAGTACTTC. It specifies CASRPTSGGALYEQYF.

A few counts support this clonotype. This chain connects TRBV6-2 or TRBV6-3 to TRBJ2-1, with a weak D call TRBD2 (5 bases). There are 15 residues in the CDR3. The ends were cut back, 7 bases at V and 2 bases at J, with 15 bases in the middle. Germline assignment: CDR1 MNHEY and CDR2 SVGEGT. CDR3 amino acids: CASTMWTGAYNEQFF. CDR3 DNA: TGTGCCAGCACTATGTGGACTGGGGCCTACAATGAGCAGTTCTTC.

This chain uses TRBV15 with TRBJ1-4; D is ambiguous. Germline assignment: CDR1 LNHNV and CDR2 YYDKDF (reference sequence). The CDR3 runs 14 residues. Trimming stripped 1 base from V and 4 bases from J, with 7 bases between. The CDR3 is CATSRGENNEKLFF. CDR3 in DNA: TGTGCCACCAGCAGAGGGGAGAATAATGAAAAACTGTTTTTT. The complete variable domain, with remaining parts taken from reference TRBV15 and TRBJ1-4, reads DAMVIQNPRYQVTQFGKPVTLSCSQTLNHNVMYWYQQKSSQAPKLLFHYYDKDFNNEADTPDNFQSRRPNTSFCFLDIRSPGLGDTAMYLCATSRGENNEKLFFGSGTQLSVL.

This chain connects TRBV7-2 to TRBJ2-2; D unclear. V was trimmed by 5 bases and J by 0 bases, leaving 7 bases between them. The germline CDR1 and CDR2 sequences are SGHTA and FQGNSA. The CDR3 sequence is 14 residues long. The CDR3 reads CASSRQPNTGELFF. For the CDR3, the DNA is TGTGCCAGCAGCCGACAACCGAACACCGGGGAGCTGTTTTTT.

This clonotype has a handful of counts. The chain links TRBV12-5 to TRBJ2-5; D is possibly TRBD1 (5 bases). The length of the CDR3 is 13 residues. The germline V gene encodes CDR1 LGHNT and CDR2 FRNRAP. V dropped 5 bases and J dropped 3 bases, with 10 bases sitting between them. Here the CDR3 DNA reads TGTGCTAGTGGTACAACAGGAAAAGAGACCCAGTACTTC. It translates to CASGTTGKETQYF.

Many counts were recorded for this clonotype. This chain links TRBV5-1 with TRBJ2-4; 16 bases agree with TRBD2. The CDR3 loop spans 16 amino acids. V shed 4 bases, J shed 9 bases, and the junction held 7 bases outside the gene matches. Germline values: CDR1 SGHRS, CDR2 YFSETQ. In DNA, the CDR3 is TGCGCCAGCAGCCCGGGGACTAGCGGGGGGGATGGCATTCAGTACTTC. Its translation: CASSPGTSGGDGIQYF.

The V gene is TRBV6-2 or TRBV6-3, the J gene TRBJ2-7; D not certain. V lost 6 bases to trimming and J lost 5 bases, with 11 bases between them. Germline V gives CDR1 MNHEY, CDR2 SVGEGT. The CDR3 loop spans 12 amino acids. Written as DNA, the CDR3 is TGTGCCAGCAGACCTACCTGGGACGAGCAGTACTTC. Encoded protein: CASRPTWDEQYF.

This clonotype came up many times. This chain connects TRBV7-2 to TRBJ2-3; 10 bases are shared with TRBD2. V lost 4 bases, J lost 5 bases, and 9 bases stayed unmatched. CDR3 length equals 16 residues. Germline assignment: CDR1 SGHTA and CDR2 FQGNSA. DNA of the CDR3: TGTGCCAGCAGCTCGAAAGCGGGAGGGCCGATAGATACGCAGTATTTT. Amino acids: CASSSKAGGPIDTQYF.

V is TRBV4-1 and J is TRBJ2-1; 9 bases match TRBD1. J was trimmed by 4 bases and V by 4 bases; bases with no gene match: 5. This CDR3 has 15 residues. Germline assignment: CDR1 MGHRA and CDR2 YSYEKL. This CDR3 reads CASSLRDRAYNEQFF. The CDR3 DNA reads TGCGCCAGCAGCCTCCGGGACAGGGCATACAATGAGCAGTTCTTC.

This clonotype was seen many times. The rearrangement links TRBV6-2 or TRBV6-3 to TRBJ2-5; 7 bases fit TRBD1. CDR3 length: 15 amino acids. Per the germline V gene, CDR1 is MNHEY and CDR2 is SVGEGT. Trimming took 7 bases from V and 2 from J; bases not matched to a gene: 10. The CDR3 is CASNHPRTGQETQYF. The CDR3, as DNA: TGTGCCAGCAACCACCCCCGGACAGGACAAGAGACCCAGTACTTC.

Ten or more counts support this clonotype. This chain connects TRBV7-2 to TRBJ2-3, with unresolved D. The germline gives CDR1 SGHTA, CDR2 FQGNSA. The CDR3 is 15 residues long. The germline V and J ends were trimmed by 3 bases and 2 bases, with 12 bases remaining between them. CDR3: CASSLQGGLTDTQYF. Here the CDR3 DNA reads TGTGCCAGCAGCTTGCAAGGCGGCCTCACAGATACGCAGTATTTT.